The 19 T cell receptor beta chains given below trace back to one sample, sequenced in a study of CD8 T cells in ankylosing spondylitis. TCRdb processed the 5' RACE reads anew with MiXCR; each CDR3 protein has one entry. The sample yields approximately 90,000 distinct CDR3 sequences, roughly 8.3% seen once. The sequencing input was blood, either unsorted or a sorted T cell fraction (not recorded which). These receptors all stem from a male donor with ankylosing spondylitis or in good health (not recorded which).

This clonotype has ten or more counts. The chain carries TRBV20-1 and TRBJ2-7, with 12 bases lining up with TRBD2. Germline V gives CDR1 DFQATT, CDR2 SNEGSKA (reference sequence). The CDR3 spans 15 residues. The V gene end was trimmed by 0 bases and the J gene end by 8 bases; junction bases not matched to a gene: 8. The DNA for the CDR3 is TGCAGTGCTAGAGATGGAACTAGCGGGAGGTTCCAGCAGTACTTC. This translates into CSARDGTSGRFQQYF.

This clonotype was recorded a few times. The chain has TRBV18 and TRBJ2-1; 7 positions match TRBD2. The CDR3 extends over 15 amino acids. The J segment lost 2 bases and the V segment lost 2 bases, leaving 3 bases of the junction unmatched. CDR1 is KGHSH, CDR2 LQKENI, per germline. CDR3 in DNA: TGTGCCAGCTCACCAAGGGAGGGGACCTACAATGAGCAGTTCTTC. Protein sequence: CASSPREGTYNEQFF.

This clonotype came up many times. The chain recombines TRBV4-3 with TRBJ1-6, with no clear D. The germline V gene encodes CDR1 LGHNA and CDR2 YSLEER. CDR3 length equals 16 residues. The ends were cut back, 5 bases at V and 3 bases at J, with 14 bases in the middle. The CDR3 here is CASSFGGGGYNSPLHF. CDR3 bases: TGCGCCAGCAGCTTCGGAGGCGGTGGCTATAATTCACCCCTCCACTTT.

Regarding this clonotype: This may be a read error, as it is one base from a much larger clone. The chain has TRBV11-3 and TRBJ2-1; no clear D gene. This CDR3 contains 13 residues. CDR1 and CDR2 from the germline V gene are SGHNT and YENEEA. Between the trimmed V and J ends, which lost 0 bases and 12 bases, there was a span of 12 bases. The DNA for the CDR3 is TGTGCCAGCAGCTTAGAATTTGGGTATGGGCAGTTCTTC. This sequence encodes CASSLEFGYGQFF.

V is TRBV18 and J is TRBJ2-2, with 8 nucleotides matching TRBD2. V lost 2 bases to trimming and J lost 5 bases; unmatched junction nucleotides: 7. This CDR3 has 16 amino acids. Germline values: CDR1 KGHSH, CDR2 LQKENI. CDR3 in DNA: TGTGCCAGCTCACCAGCCCTAGCGGGTTCGACCGGGGAGCTGTTTTTT. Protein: CASSPALAGSTGELFF.

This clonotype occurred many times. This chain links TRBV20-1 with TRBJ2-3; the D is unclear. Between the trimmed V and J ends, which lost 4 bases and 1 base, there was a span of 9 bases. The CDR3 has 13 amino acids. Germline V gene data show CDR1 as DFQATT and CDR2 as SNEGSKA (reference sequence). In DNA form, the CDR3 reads TGCAGTGCTAAGCCAGGAGGCACAGATACGCAGTATTTT. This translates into CSAKPGGTDTQYF.

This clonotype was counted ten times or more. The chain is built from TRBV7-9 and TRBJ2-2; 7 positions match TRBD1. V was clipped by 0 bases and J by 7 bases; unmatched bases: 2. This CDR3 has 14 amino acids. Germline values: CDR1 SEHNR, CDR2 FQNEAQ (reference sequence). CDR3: CASSLAGTDGELFF. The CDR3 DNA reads TGTGCCAGCAGCTTAGCTGGGACAGACGGGGAGCTGTTTTTT.

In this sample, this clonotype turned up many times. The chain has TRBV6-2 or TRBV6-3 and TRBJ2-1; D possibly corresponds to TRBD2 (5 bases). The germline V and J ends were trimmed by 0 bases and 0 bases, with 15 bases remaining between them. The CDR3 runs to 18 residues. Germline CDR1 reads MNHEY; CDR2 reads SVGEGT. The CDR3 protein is CASSYSVLAGISYNEQFF. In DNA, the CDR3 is TGTGCCAGCAGTTACTCAGTCCTAGCCGGTATCTCCTACAATGAGCAGTTCTTC.

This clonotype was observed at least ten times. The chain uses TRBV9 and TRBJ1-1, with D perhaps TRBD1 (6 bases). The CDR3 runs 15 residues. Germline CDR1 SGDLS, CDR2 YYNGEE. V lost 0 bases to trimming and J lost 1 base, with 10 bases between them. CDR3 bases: TGTGCCAGCAGCGTAGCGGACAGAGCGAACACTGAAGCTTTCTTT. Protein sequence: CASSVADRANTEAFF. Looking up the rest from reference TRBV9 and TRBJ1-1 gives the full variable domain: DSGVTQTPKHLITATGQRVTLRCSPRSGDLSVYWYQQSLDQGLQFLIQYYNGEERAKGNILERFSAQQFPDLHSELNLSSLELGDSALYFCASSVADRANTEAFFGQGTRLTVV.

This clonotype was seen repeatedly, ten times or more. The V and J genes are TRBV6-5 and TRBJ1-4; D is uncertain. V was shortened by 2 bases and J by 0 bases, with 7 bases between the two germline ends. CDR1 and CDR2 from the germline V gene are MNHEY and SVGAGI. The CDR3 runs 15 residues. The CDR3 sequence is CASSYGQATNEKLFF. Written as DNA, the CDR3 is TGTGCCAGCAGTTACGGGCAGGCAACTAATGAAAAACTGTTTTTT.

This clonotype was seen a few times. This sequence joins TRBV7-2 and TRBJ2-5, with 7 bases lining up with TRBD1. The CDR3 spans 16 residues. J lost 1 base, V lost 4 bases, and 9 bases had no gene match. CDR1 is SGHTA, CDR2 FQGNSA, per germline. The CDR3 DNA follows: TGTGCCAGCAGCTCCCAGGGGGTAGGAATCCAAGAGACCCAGTACTTC. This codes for CASSSQGVGIQETQYF.

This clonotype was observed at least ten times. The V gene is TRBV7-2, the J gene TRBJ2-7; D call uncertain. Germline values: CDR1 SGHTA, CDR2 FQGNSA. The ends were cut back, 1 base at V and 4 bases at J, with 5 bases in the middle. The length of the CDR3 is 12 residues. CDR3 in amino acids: CASSLGEYEQYF. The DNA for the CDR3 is TGTGCCAGCAGCTTAGGCGAATACGAGCAGTACTTC.

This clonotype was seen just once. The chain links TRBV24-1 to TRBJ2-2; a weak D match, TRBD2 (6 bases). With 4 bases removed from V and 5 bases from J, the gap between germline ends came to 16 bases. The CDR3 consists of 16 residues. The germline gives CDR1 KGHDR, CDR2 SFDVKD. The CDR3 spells CATSDPRSGGTGELFF. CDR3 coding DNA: TGTGCCACCAGTGACCCCCGTTCAGGAGGGACCGGGGAGCTGTTTTTT.

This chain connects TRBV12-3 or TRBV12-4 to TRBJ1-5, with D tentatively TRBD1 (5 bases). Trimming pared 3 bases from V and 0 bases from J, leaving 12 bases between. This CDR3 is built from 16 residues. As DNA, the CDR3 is TGTGCCAGCAGTTTCATGGCAGGGCATAGCAATCAGCCCCAGCATTTT. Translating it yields CASSFMAGHSNQPQHF.

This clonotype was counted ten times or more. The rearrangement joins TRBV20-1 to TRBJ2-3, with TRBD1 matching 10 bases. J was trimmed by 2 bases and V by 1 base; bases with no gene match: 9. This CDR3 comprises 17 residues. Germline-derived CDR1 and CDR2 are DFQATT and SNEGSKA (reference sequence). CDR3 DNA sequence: TGCAGTGCTAGAGGTCCGGGACAGGGGTGGGACACAGATACGCAGTATTTT. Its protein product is CSARGPGQGWDTDTQYF.

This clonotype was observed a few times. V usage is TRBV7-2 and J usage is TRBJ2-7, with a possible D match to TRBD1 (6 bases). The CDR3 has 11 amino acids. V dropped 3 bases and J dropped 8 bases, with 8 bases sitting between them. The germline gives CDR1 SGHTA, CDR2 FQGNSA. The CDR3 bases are TGTGCCAGCAGCTTCGGACAGAAGCAGTACTTC. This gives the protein CASSFGQKQYF.

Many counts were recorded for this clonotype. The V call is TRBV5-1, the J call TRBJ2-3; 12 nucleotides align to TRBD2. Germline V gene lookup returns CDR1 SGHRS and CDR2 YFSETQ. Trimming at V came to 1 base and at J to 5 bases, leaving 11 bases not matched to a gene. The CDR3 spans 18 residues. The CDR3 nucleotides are TGCGCCAGCAGCTTGCTTCTAGCGGGAGGGCGGTCGGAAGATACGCAGTATTTT. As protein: CASSLLLAGGRSEDTQYF.

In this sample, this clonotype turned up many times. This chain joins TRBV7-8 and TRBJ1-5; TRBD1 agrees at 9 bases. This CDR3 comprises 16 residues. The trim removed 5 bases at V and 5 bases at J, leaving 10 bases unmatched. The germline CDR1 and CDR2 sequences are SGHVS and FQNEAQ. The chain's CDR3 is CASSPTGTGSHQPQHF. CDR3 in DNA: TGTGCCAGCAGCCCGACTGGGACAGGGTCTCATCAGCCCCAGCATTTT.

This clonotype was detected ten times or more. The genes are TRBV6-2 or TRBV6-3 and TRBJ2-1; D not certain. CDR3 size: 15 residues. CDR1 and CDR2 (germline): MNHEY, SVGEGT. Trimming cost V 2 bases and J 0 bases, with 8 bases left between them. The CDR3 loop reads CASSYTASSYNEQFF. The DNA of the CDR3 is TGTGCCAGCAGTTACACGGCCTCCTCCTACAATGAGCAGTTCTTC.